This T cell receptor (beta chain) was identified in a study of siplizumab effects on memory and regulatory T cells. On this clone: The antigen remains undetermined.

V trimming: 4 bases; J trimming: 10 bases; junction bases outside the gene matches: 13. Looked up from germline, CDR1 is SGHDN and CDR2 is FVKESK. The CDR3 is 17 amino acids. Profiled with immunoSEQ multiplex PCR; TCRdb holds only in-frame clones, not every one. The data contain about 100,000 clones, over 90% of them singletons. Points from the study as a whole: A minor share of alloreactive clones matched unstimulated subsets. Proliferating Tregs in siplizumab cultures were never verified as suppressive.

The sample comprised non-Treg CD4+ T cells sorted from blood. This receptor was taken from a human donor in good health. The rearrangement joins TRBV14 to TRBJ2-3, with 14 bases identical to TRBD2. The CDR3 nucleotides read TGTGCCAGCAGCCGAGCCGTCGGACTAGCGGGAGGAAACTCGCAGTATTTT. Protein: CASSRAVGLAGGNSQYF.